In this sample, the clone carrying this T cell receptor beta chain turned up many times. The antigen is unknown. Trimming took 6 bases from V and 5 from J, leaving 9 bases between them. CDR3 length: 12 amino acids. The data derive from a study of T cells after yellow fever vaccination. About the research overall: The fractions with low cell numbers were processed using SMART-Seq v4 Ultra Low Input.

Synthesis of TCR cDNA relied on 5'RACE template switching, which attached a universal primer site and UMIs. Using its own MiXCR run on the 5' RACE reads, TCRdb lists one record per CDR3 protein. The sample shows almost 600,000 distinct CDR3 sequences, roughly 13% of them seen only once. General study results and limits: Though weaker, the secondary response peaked faster, on day 5 versus 15. Post-booster reappearance was seen for most primary-vaccination clones (about 96% CD4, 88% CD8).

This receptor was obtained from a man younger than 45 who received the YFV17D yellow fever vaccine. The sample here was PBMCs, taken on the day of the yellow fever booster vaccination. V and J are TRBV12-3 or TRBV12-4 and TRBJ2-3; D unresolved. The CDR3 spells CASSLLGDTQYF. In nucleotides, the CDR3 is TGTGCCAGCAGCTTACTTGGAGATACGCAGTATTTT.